These T cell receptor beta chains were read from a single sample in a study of T cells in localized non-small cell lung cancer. Assay: immunoSEQ multiplex PCR; the TCRdb copy retains only in-frame clones and omits some. The profile shows about 33,000 clones, approximately 91% of them singletons. This specimen was PBMCs, taken before any cancer treatment. The receptors come from a man aged 35-75 years with stage II lung adenocarcinoma. Each CDR3 is given with its conserved first and last residue. The D gene is left open where the match is weak. Clone size appears in some rows only: once, few, many, or a class for an expanded clone.

J | size | V | D | CDR3 | DNA
TRBJ2-2 | - | TRBV5-6 | TRBD2 | CASSLSSGSMVWTGELFF | TGTGCCAGCAGCTTGAGTAGCGGGAGTATGGTTTGGACCGGGGAGCTGTTTTTT
TRBJ2-1 | - | TRBV28 | - | CASSLAPNEQFF | TGTGCCAGCAGTTTAGCACCTAATGAGCAGTTCTTC
TRBJ1-2 | few | TRBV10-2 | - | CASSEGSRALSGYTF | TGCGCCAGCAGTGAAGGGTCCAGGGCATTATCTGGCTACACCTTC
TRBJ1-2 | - | TRBV18 | - | CASSPSEGNLGVGYGYTF | TGTGCCAGCTCACCAAGCGAAGGGAATCTGGGCGTAGGCTATGGCTACACCTTC
TRBJ2-3 | - | TRBV10-3 | - | CAISTGDGATDTQYF | TGTGCCATCAGCACAGGTGATGGGGCCACAGATACGCAGTATTTT
TRBJ1-1 | - | TRBV30 | - | CAWSGVTEAFF | TGTGCCTGGAGTGGGGTCACTGAAGCTTTCTTT
TRBJ1-1 | - | TRBV2 | - | CASSGEGGHTEAFF | TGTGCCAGCAGTGGTGAGGGGGGGCACACTGAAGCTTTCTTT
TRBJ1-2 | few | TRBV27 | TRBD1 | CASSLGQGDTPGYTF | TGTGCCAGCAGCTTGGGACAGGGCGACACTCCTGGCTACACCTTC
TRBJ2-2 | - | TRBV28 | TRBD2 | CASSYSGTSVRTGELFF | TGTGCCAGCAGTTATAGCGGGACTAGCGTCCGCACCGGGGAGCTGTTTTTT
TRBJ2-1 | once | TRBV19 | TRBD2 | CASSTLLAGANEQFF | TGTGCCAGTAGTACCTTACTAGCGGGAGCAAATGAGCAGTTCTTC
TRBJ2-3 | - | TRBV5-1 | - | CASSLAGQTDTQYF | TGCGCCAGCAGCTTGGCGGGACAAACAGATACGCAGTATTTT
TRBJ2-3 | - | TRBV2 | TRBD1 | CASRTGGFDSSTDTQYF | TGTGCCAGCAGGACAGGGGGATTCGATTCTAGCACAGATACGCAGTATTTT
TRBJ2-3 | - | TRBV5-1 | TRBD1 | CASSFGQATDTQYF | TGCGCCAGCAGCTTCGGACAGGCCACAGATACGCAGTATTTT
TRBJ1-2 | - | TRBV2 | TRBD1 | CASSAGGGYGYTF | TGTGCCAGCAGTGCAGGGGGAGGCTATGGCTACACCTTC
TRBJ2-7 | - | TRBV11-3 | - | CASSRETAYEQYF | TGTGCCAGCAGCCGAGAGACTGCCTACGAGCAGTACTTC
TRBJ2-3 | - | TRBV6-5 | - | CASSYRPLEGLRYF | TGTGCCAGCAGTTACCGCCCTCTGGAAGGCCTACGGTATTTT
TRBJ2-7 | - | TRBV7-2 | TRBD1 | CASSSTGGVDYEQYF | TGTGCCAGCAGCTCGACAGGGGGTGTAGACTACGAGCAGTACTTC
TRBJ1-3 | - | TRBV10-3 | TRBD1 | CAISDPTTGWSGNTIYF | TGTGCCATCAGTGACCCGACGACAGGGTGGTCTGGAAACACCATATATTTT
TRBJ1-2 | - | TRBV28 | TRBD1 | CASRPRTGDFYGYTF | TGTGCCAGCAGACCACGGACAGGGGATTTCTATGGCTACACCTTC
TRBJ2-6 | - | TRBV6-1 | TRBD1 | CAIQGPTNVLTF | TGTGCGATACAGGGGCCGACCAACGTCCTGACTTTC
TRBJ2-5 | - | TRBV7-9 | TRBD2 | CASSFGTSGVETQYF | TGTGCCAGCAGCTTCGGGACTAGCGGAGTAGAGACCCAGTACTTC
TRBJ1-2 | - | TRBV5-1 | - | CASSGVRAWDGYTF | TGCGCCAGTTCTGGGGTCCGTGCCTGGGATGGCTACACCTTC
TRBJ1-1 | - | TRBV9 | TRBD1 | CASSATGDQAFF | TGTGCCAGCAGCGCAACAGGGGACCAAGCTTTCTTT
TRBJ2-4 | - | TRBV4-2 | TRBD1 | CASSQDPPGQGRRYF | TGTGCCAGCAGCCAAGATCCCCCTGGACAGGGCCGTAGGTACTTC
TRBJ1-1 | - | TRBV28 | TRBD1 | CASSATGTGGGTEAFF | TGTGCCAGCAGTGCAACCGGGACAGGGGGCGGCACTGAAGCTTTCTTT
TRBJ1-1 | - | TRBV15 | - | CATSWGTNTEAFF | TGTGCCACCAGCTGGGGCACGAACACTGAAGCTTTCTTT
TRBJ2-7 | - | TRBV19 | TRBD2 | CASSRRTSGSSYEQYF | TGTGCCAGTAGTCGCCGGACTAGCGGGAGCTCCTACGAGCAGTACTTC
TRBJ2-7 | - | TRBV7-6 | - | CASSPTGLSFSYEQYF | TGTGCCAGCAGCCCCACGGGACTCTCTTTCTCCTACGAGCAGTACTTC
TRBJ2-1 | - | TRBV27 | - | CASSGPSSAPYYNEQFF | TGTGCCAGCTCCGGACCCTCCTCAGCTCCTTACTACAATGAGCAGTTCTTC
TRBJ1-1 | - | TRBV5-4 | - | CASSPIQGNTEAFF | TGTGCCAGCAGCCCTATCCAGGGGAACACTGAAGCTTTCTTT
TRBJ2-1 | - | TRBV6-5 | - | CASSTTRNEQFF | TGTGCCAGCAGTACCACTAGGAATGAGCAGTTCTTC
TRBJ2-7 | - | TRBV5-1 | - | CASSLGRAYEQYF | TGCGCCAGCAGCTTGGGTCGGGCCTACGAGCAGTACTTC
TRBJ1-2 | - | TRBV30 | - | CALEANYGYTF | TGTGCGCTGGAGGCAAACTATGGCTACACCTTC
TRBJ1-1 | - | TRBV6-6 | TRBD1 | CASSYRTGGGTEAFF | TGTGCCAGCAGTTACCGGACAGGGGGAGGGACTGAAGCTTTCTTT
TRBJ1-5 | - | TRBV6-6 | TRBD1 | CASSSLDRGGLTQHF | TGTGCCAGCAGTTCCTTGGACAGGGGGGGTTTGACCCAGCATTTT
TRBJ2-5 | - | TRBV12-5 | TRBD1 | CASGLGQGGGQETQYF | TGTGCTAGTGGTCTTGGACAGGGGGGCGGCCAAGAGACCCAGTACTTC
TRBJ1-4 | once | TRBV5-1 | - | CASSLNGLPVEKLFF | TGCGCCAGCAGCTTAAACGGGCTCCCGGTTGAAAAACTGTTTTTT
TRBJ2-1 | once | TRBV6-1 | - | CASRMDNEQFF | TGTGCCAGTCGGATGGACAATGAGCAGTTCTTC
TRBJ2-2 | - | TRBV11-3 | - | CASSPTGYSTGELFF | TGTGCCAGCAGTCCAACAGGGTATTCCACCGGGGAGCTGTTTTTT
TRBJ2-4 | once | TRBV11-3 | - | CASSLDGGRLGNIQYF | TGTGCCAGCAGCTTAGATGGGGGCCGGTTGGGAAACATTCAGTACTTC
TRBJ2-5 | - | TRBV5-1 | TRBD2 | CASSLGRLAGDETQYF | TGCGCCAGCAGCTTGGGTAGACTAGCGGGAGACGAGACCCAGTACTTC
TRBJ1-2 | - | TRBV19 | - | CASSVDFQANYGYTF | TGTGCAAGTTCTGTCGACTTCCAAGCTAACTATGGCTACACCTTC
TRBJ2-1 | once | TRBV6-5 | - | CASSYSRVDEQFF | TGTGCCAGCAGTTACTCACGGGTCGATGAGCAGTTCTTC
TRBJ2-1 | - | TRBV28 | TRBD1 | CASSKNDRVAYNEQFF | TGTGCCAGCAGTAAAAACGACAGGGTCGCGTACAATGAGCAGTTCTTC
TRBJ2-3 | - | TRBV5-8 | TRBD1 | CASSQGQRSTDTQYF | TGTGCCAGCAGCCAGGGACAGAGAAGCACAGATACGCAGTATTTT
TRBJ1-5 | - | TRBV27 | TRBD1 | CASSQTPGQGRISNQPQHF | TGTGCCAGCAGCCAAACACCGGGACAGGGACGTATTAGCAATCAGCCCCAGCATTTT
TRBJ1-6 | - | TRBV2 | - | CASSPTESYNSPLHF | TGTGCCAGCAGCCCTACAGAGTCCTATAATTCACCCCTCCACTTT
TRBJ1-2 | - | TRBV5-1 | - | CASSLEGQRGYGYTF | TGCGCCAGCAGCTTGGAAGGCCAACGGGGCTATGGCTACACCTTC
TRBJ2-7 | - | TRBV7-2 | - | CASSVSSYEQYF | TGTGCCAGCAGCGTCAGCTCCTACGAGCAGTACTTC
TRBJ1-5 | few | TRBV2 | - | CASGGDQPQHF | TGTGCCAGCGGAGGCGATCAGCCCCAGCATTTT
TRBJ2-3 | - | TRBV13 | - | CASSVNTDTQYF | TGTGCCAGCAGTGTGAACACAGATACGCAGTATTTT